The clone carrying this T cell receptor beta chain was recorded many times. Its antigen is unknown. This specimen belongs to a study of HIV-infected children after antiretroviral therapy interruption. Looking at the study overall: Interruption-arm samples span weeks 0, 12, interruption end (24 or 48), and about 3 years post-study. In continuous treatment, analyzed samples were from weeks 0, 48 and 150. General observations from the study: Naive CD4+ CDR3 sharing between time points fell after interruption began.

Regarding treatment: PENTA 11 planned treatment interruption arm or continuous ART arm. Samples needed at least 5 million viable cryopreserved PBMCs. The CDR3 extends over 16 amino acids. CDR1 and CDR2 (germline): SGHRS, YFSETQ. V lost 0 bases, J lost 6 bases, and 16 bases lay in between. The TCR library was built from RNA with a 3' RACE protocol and unique molecular identifiers. TCRdb re-analysed the 3' RACE reads in MiXCR, keeping a single row per CDR3 protein. The sample contains more than 85,000 distinct CDR3 sequences, under 8% of which appear only once. The rearrangement links TRBV5-1 to TRBJ2-1, with D uncertain. This receptor was taken from a pool of human donors with HIV. Specimen: CD45RA+ CD4+ T cells from PBMCs, pooled from several time points, collected from a donor given antiretroviral therapy, either interrupted or continuous. The subset denotes: naive CD4+ CD45RA+ CD45RO- T cells. The chain's CDR3 is CASSLAPGNKLNEQFF. The CDR3 DNA is TGCGCCAGCAGCTTGGCCCCAGGCAATAAACTCAATGAGCAGTTCTTC.